The following is a T cell receptor (beta chain) sequence with its context. Its antigen is undetermined. Assay used: immunoSEQ multiplex PCR; TCRdb lists only in-frame clones, some missing. The table records about 600,000 clones, less than 97% of them present only once. This entry belongs to a study of shared clonotypes between healthy human individuals. Study-level points and caveats: Generally, naive subsets (rather than memory subsets) showed larger estimated richness. For naive CD4 cells, around 5% of clonotypes were shared across a few donors. What limited the represented genetic and exposure-history diversity was the small number of donors. Rarefaction gave evidence that sorted-subset sequencing remained incomplete despite large depth.

The naive CD8 population came from CD45RO-negative cells selected for CCR7, without terminally differentiated effector memory CD45RA+ cells. Sequencing was done on a sample of naive CD8+ T cells sorted from blood. The TCR originated in a woman in her twenties or thirties in good health.

For the CDR3, the DNA is TGTGCCAGCAGTGAAGTGGGGGATGGCTACACCTTC. Translated, it gives CASSEVGDGYTF. The J gene is TRBJ1-2, the V gene TRBV2; TRBD1 might be the D (5 bases). V lost 1 base, J lost 6 bases, and 6 bases lay in between. The length of the CDR3 is 12 residues. Looked up from germline, CDR1 is SNHLY and CDR2 is FYNNEI.